This passage covers 21 T cell receptor beta chains from one sample sequenced in a study of OX40 agonist ivuxolimab in advanced cancers. The assay was immunoSEQ multiplex PCR, and TCRdb's table has in-frame clones only and misses some. The data hold tens of thousands of clones, with around 85% observed a single time. This material consisted of CD4+ or CD8+ T cells sorted from blood, taken in a trial of the OX40 agonist ivuxolimab. The receptors shown here come from an adult with an advanced solid tumor such as melanoma, head and neck, liver or kidney cancer.

The V call is TRBV2, the J call TRBJ1-1; D is perhaps TRBD1 (5 bases). This CDR3 is built from 13 residues. Germline CDR1 SNHLY, CDR2 FYNNEI. The V gene lost 4 bases and the J gene lost 1 base, with 7 bases spanning the gap. CDR3 region: CASSAQGNTEAFF. Written as DNA, the CDR3 is TGTGCCAGCAGTGCCCAGGGGAACACTGAAGCTTTCTTT.

The V call is TRBV7-6, the J call TRBJ2-5; possible D gene TRBD1, 5 bases. Germline CDR1 and CDR2: SGHVS and FNYEAQ. Trimming stripped 3 bases from V and 1 base from J, with 12 bases between. The CDR3 loop spans 15 amino acids. CDR3 protein: CASSLGQLTQETQYF. In DNA, the CDR3 is TGTGCCAGCAGCTTGGGGCAGCTAACCCAAGAGACCCAGTACTTC.

This rearrangement joins TRBV2 to TRBJ1-1; D perhaps matches TRBD1 (6 bases). Germline loops: CDR1 SNHLY, CDR2 FYNNEI. The CDR3 sequence is 17 residues long. The germline V and J ends were trimmed by 8 bases and 0 bases, with 22 bases remaining between them. The CDR3 loop reads CASPSRGAWDLNTEAFF. CDR3 in DNA: TGTGCCAGCCCTTCCCGGGGGGCTTGGGATCTGAACACTGAAGCTTTCTTT.

Worth noting for this clone: Other DNA sequences from this sample encode an identical CDR3 as well. The CDR3 region is CAIRGTDTDTQYF. Written as DNA, the CDR3 is TGTGCCATCCGAGGGACGGACACAGATACGCAGTATTTT. The chain has TRBV10-3 and TRBJ2-3, with D possibly being TRBD1 or TRBD2 (5 bases each). Germline lookup yields CDR1 ENHRY and CDR2 SYGVKD. This CDR3 has 13 residues. The V gene lost 8 bases and the J gene lost 2 bases, with 11 bases spanning the gap.

The chain carries TRBV29-1 and TRBJ2-7; tentatively, D is TRBD1 (6 bases). The V end was cut by 2 bases, the J end by 4 bases, with 9 bases between. Per the germline V gene, CDR1 is SQVTM and CDR2 is ANQGSEA. CDR3 length: 12 residues. CDR3 sequence reads: CSVEKDSYEQYF. CDR3 sequence (DNA): TGCAGCGTTGAAAAGGACAGTTACGAGCAGTACTTC.

The chain uses TRBV7-2 and TRBJ2-7; TRBD2 matches at 12 bases. The germline V gene has CDR1 SGHTA and CDR2 FQGNSA. The V gene end was trimmed by 5 bases and the J gene end by 1 base; junction bases not matched to a gene: 12. This CDR3 contains 18 residues. The CDR3 nucleotides read TGTGCCAGCAGCCCGAAAGCTGGACTAGCGGGGACATCCTACGAGCAGTACTTC. Translation gives CASSPKAGLAGTSYEQYF.

The chain uses TRBV28 and TRBJ1-5, with D maybe TRBD1 (5 bases). V was shortened by 3 bases and J by 6 bases, with 9 bases between the two germline ends. CDR3 length equals 13 residues. Per germline, CDR1 MDHEN and CDR2 SYDVKM. CDR3 coding DNA: TGTGCCAGCAGTTTCCGGGGCGGTCAGCCCCAGCATTTT. It translates to CASSFRGGQPQHF.

The chain carries TRBV7-2 and TRBJ1-2, with unresolved D. V lost 4 bases, J lost 4 bases, and 13 bases lay in between. CDR1 SGHTA and CDR2 FQGNSA come from the germline V gene. There are 14 residues in the CDR3. The CDR3 region has the DNA TGTGCCAGCAGCTCCCCCCGGGGTGGCTATGGCTACACCTTC. It codes for CASSSPRGGYGYTF.

CDR3 nucleotide sequence: TGTGCCAGCAGCTTGGAATACGCCTACACAGATACGCAGTATTTT. Protein: CASSLEYAYTDTQYF. The rearrangement uses TRBV5-8 and TRBJ2-3; D is unclear. Trimming took off 0 bases at V and 2 bases at J, with 10 bases between the two ends. Looked up from germline, CDR1 is SGHTS and CDR2 is YDEGEE. The CDR3 extends over 15 amino acids.

For this clone: At the DNA level, this CDR3 is encoded by other sequences in the same sample as well. This sequence joins TRBV2 and TRBJ1-4; D unclear. V was clipped by 2 bases and J by 8 bases, with 3 bases between them. Germline loops: CDR1 SNHLY, CDR2 FYNNEI. CDR3 length: 11 residues. For the CDR3, the DNA is TGTGCCAGCAGTGAACAGGAAAAACTGTTTTTT. Encoded protein: CASSEQEKLFF.

This clone has more than one count but fewer than ten. V usage is TRBV6-6 and J usage is TRBJ1-2; maybe TRBD1 (5 bases). There are 14 residues in the CDR3. The V end lost 6 bases, the J end lost 5 bases, and 16 bases lay between the germline ends. The germline gives CDR1 MNHNY, CDR2 SVGAGI (reference sequence). CDR3 DNA sequence: TGTGCCAGCAGCTCCAGGGATTTCCCATATGGCTACACCTTC. It encodes CASSSRDFPYGYTF.

This chain connects TRBV5-1 to TRBJ2-5, with 9 bases lining up with TRBD1. There are 15 residues in the CDR3. Germline V gene lookup returns CDR1 SGHRS and CDR2 YFSETQ. V dropped 4 bases and J dropped 2; count of bases not matched to a gene: 6. CDR3 in amino acids: CASSVTGGGQETQYF. In DNA form, the CDR3 reads TGCGCCAGCAGCGTTACAGGGGGCGGGCAAGAGACCCAGTACTTC.

V usage is TRBV5-1 and J usage is TRBJ2-6; tentative D call: TRBD1 (5 bases). V lost 0 bases, J lost 0 bases, and 10 bases lay in between. Germline CDR1 and CDR2: SGHRS and YFSETQ. CDR3 length: 17 residues. In DNA form, the CDR3 reads TGCGCCAGCAGCTTGGGGCGACAGTACTCTGGGGCCAACGTCCTGACTTTC. Its translation: CASSLGRQYSGANVLTF. The whole variable domain, remainder taken from reference TRBV5-1 and TRBJ2-6, is KAGVTQTPRYLIKTRGQQVTLSCSPISGHRSVSWYQQTPGQGLQFLFEYFSETQRNKGNFPGRFSGRQFSNSRSEMNVSTLELGDSALYLCASSLGRQYSGANVLTFGAGSRLTVL.

J is TRBJ1-5 and V is TRBV19, with D unclear. CDR1 is LNHDA and CDR2 is SQIVND in the germline V gene (reference sequence). CDR3 length equals 12 residues. Deletions cut 7 bases from V and 6 bases from J, with 10 bases between. CDR3 in DNA: TGTGCCAGTATGGGGATGGGTCAGCCCCAGCATTTT. It specifies CASMGMGQPQHF.

CDR3 nucleotides: TGTGCCAGCAGTGATGCAGGGATACGGGAGCAGTACTTC. Amino acids: CASSDAGIREQYF. The chain carries TRBV6-1 and TRBJ2-7, with D possibly being TRBD1 (5 bases). The CDR3 runs 13 residues. V was cut by 3 bases and J by 7 bases, with 13 bases left in between. CDR1 MNHNS and CDR2 SASEGT come from the germline V gene.

The chain recombines TRBV6-4 with TRBJ1-2; D is possibly TRBD1 (5 bases). Trimming removed 2 bases from V and 8 bases from J, with 9 bases in between. The CDR3 extends over 12 amino acids. Germline lookup yields CDR1 MRHNA and CDR2 SNTAGT. DNA for the CDR3: TGTGCCAGCAGTGACAGGGGTTGGGGCTACACCTTC. Translating gives CASSDRGWGYTF.

This clone was seen only once. This chain uses TRBV18 with TRBJ1-5, with D tentatively TRBD1 (5 bases). The CDR3 consists of 14 residues. CDR1 is KGHSH and CDR2 is LQKENI in the germline V gene. V lost 4 bases and J 7 bases, leaving 14 bases between the germline ends. CDR3 residues: CASSRGTGGQPQHF. As DNA, the CDR3 is TGTGCCAGCTCACGCGGGACCGGTGGCCAGCCCCAGCATTTT.

This clone was recorded a few times. The CDR3 nucleotides read TGTGCCTGGAGTTTGGGGGGTAGCTCCTATAATTCACCCCTCCACTTT. Its translation: CAWSLGGSSYNSPLHF. The chain employs TRBV30 and TRBJ1-6; a possible D gene is TRBD1 (5 bases). Germline CDR1 and CDR2: GTSNPN and SVGIG (reference sequence). CDR3 length: 16 residues. V lost 2 bases and J lost 0, with 11 bases in between. Drawing the rest from reference TRBV30 and TRBJ1-6, the complete variable domain is SQTIHQWPATLVQPVGSPLSLECTVEGTSNPNLYWYRQAAGRGLQLLFYSVGIGQISSEVPQNLSASRPQDRQFILSSKKLLLSDSGFYLCAWSLGGSSYNSPLHFGNGTRLTVT.

V is TRBV4-2 and J is TRBJ2-1, with 16 bases aligning to TRBD2. From germline, CDR1 is LGHNA and CDR2 YNFKEQ. Trimming cost V 3 bases and J 10 bases; bases outside gene matches: 9. This CDR3 region has 17 residues. In DNA form, the CDR3 reads TGTGCCAGCAGCCAGGGGGGACTAGCGGGAGGGGCCGGGGAGCAGTTCTTC. Its protein is CASSQGGLAGGAGEQFF.

This clone appeared once. The chain is built from TRBV19 and TRBJ1-3; TRBD1 is a possible D gene (6 bases). Trimming cost V 6 bases and J 4 bases, with 16 bases left between them. This CDR3 comprises 15 residues. Looked up from germline, CDR1 is LNHDA and CDR2 is SQIVND (reference sequence). CDR3 in DNA: TGTGCCAGTAGCCGAACAGGGAATATGGGAAACACCATATATTTT. Its protein is CASSRTGNMGNTIYF.

Worth noting for this clone: This sample includes further DNA sequences coding for the same CDR3. Here the CDR3 reads CAFDRGSETQYF. The CDR3 DNA reads TGTGCTTTTGACAGGGGAAGCGAGACCCAGTACTTC. The V call is TRBV30, the J call TRBJ2-5; 8 nucleotides agree with TRBD1. Per germline, CDR1 GTSNPN and CDR2 SVGIG (reference sequence). The CDR3 has 12 residues. Supplemented by reference TRBV30 and TRBJ2-5, the full variable domain reads SQTIHQWPATLVQPVGSPLSLECTVEGTSNPNLYWYRQAAGRGLQLLFYSVGIGQISSEVPQNLSASRPQDRQFILSSKKLLLSDSGFYLCAFDRGSETQYFGPGTRLLVL.